This passage covers 29 T cell receptor beta chains from one sample sequenced in a study of human T cells and chemical hapten exposure. Time point: patch test 3, about 24 weeks after DPC sensitization. Treatment specified: therapeutic diphenylcyclopropenone sensitization with weekly scalp DPC. TCRdb re-called the RACE reads with MiXCR, one entry per CDR3 protein. Of approximately 71,000 distinct CDR3 sequences in the sample, around 10% were seen once. The input for sequencing was whole blood, taken in connection with sensitization to the hapten diphenylcyclopropenone (DPC). The origin of the receptors is a woman between 50 and 59 years old with alopecia areata. Some clones in this sample may be carry-over from other donors' samples.

This chain connects TRBV29-1 to TRBJ2-5; the D is unclear. Between the trimmed V and J ends, which lost 3 bases and 1 base, there was a span of 9 bases. Per germline, CDR1 SQVTM and CDR2 ANQGSEA. CDR3 size: 13 residues. DNA for the CDR3: TGCAGCGTTGATTTAACTTCCCAAGAGACCCAGTACTTC. It codes for CSVDLTSQETQYF.

In this sample, this clonotype turned up a few times. The chain couples TRBV4-2 to TRBJ2-7, with D perhaps matching TRBD1 or TRBD2 (5 bases each). Per the germline V gene, CDR1 is LGHNA and CDR2 is YNFKEQ. V was pared by 1 base and J by 4 bases, with 8 bases between. The length of the CDR3 is 13 residues. CDR3 residues: CASSQGDGYEQYF. CDR3 nucleotides: TGTGCCAGCAGCCAAGGGGACGGTTACGAGCAGTACTTC.

This clonotype showed up many times. The chain joins TRBV6-5 to TRBJ1-4; 9 positions match TRBD1. This CDR3 is built from 14 residues. Germline-derived CDR1 and CDR2 are MNHEY and SVGAGI. The J segment lost 11 bases and the V segment lost 4 bases, leaving 8 bases of the junction unmatched. CDR3 nucleotide sequence: TGTGCCAGCAGTTCATCGGACAGGGGAACGAAACTGTTTTTT. Protein: CASSSSDRGTKLFF.

The genes are TRBV11-2 and TRBJ2-3; D unclear. CDR1 is SGHAT and CDR2 is FQNNGV in the germline V gene. The CDR3 loop spans 13 amino acids. V gave up 3 bases and J gave up 4 bases, with 8 bases separating them. CDR3 loop: CASSLDKADTQYF. In DNA, the CDR3 is TGTGCCAGCAGCTTGGATAAAGCAGATACGCAGTATTTT.

The table lists this clonotype with many counts. This rearrangement joins TRBV29-1 to TRBJ1-2, with D perhaps matching TRBD1 (5 bases). V was shortened by 7 bases and J by 3 bases, with 12 bases between the two germline ends. The CDR3 length is 12 residues. Germline lookup yields CDR1 SQVTM and CDR2 ANQGSEA. The CDR3, as DNA: TGCAGCGCGGCGGGGACCTACTATGGCTACACCTTC. Its protein product is CSAAGTYYGYTF.

In this sample, this clonotype turned up many times. The V and J genes are TRBV20-1 and TRBJ1-1; 7 nucleotides match TRBD1. V was pared by 6 bases and J by 9 bases, with 13 bases of the junction left unmatched. Germline V CDR1 and CDR2: DFQATT, SNEGSKA (reference sequence). The CDR3 covers 13 residues. CDR3 region: CSADPSQGVKAFF. In DNA, the CDR3 is TGCAGTGCCGACCCTTCCCAGGGGGTGAAAGCTTTCTTT.

The J gene is TRBJ2-5, the V gene TRBV6-1, with TRBD2 identical over 11 bases. The V segment lost 0 bases and the J segment 1 base; nucleotides outside the gene matches: 7. Germline values: CDR1 MNHNS, CDR2 SASEGT. This CDR3 spans 18 amino acids. The CDR3, as DNA: TGTGCCAGCAGTGAAGCGGCGATAGCGGGGGGGTCCCAAGAGACCCAGTACTTC. It specifies CASSEAAIAGGSQETQYF.

There are many counts of this clonotype. The chain links TRBV18 to TRBJ1-1; TRBD1 aligns across 7 bases. The length of the CDR3 is 12 residues. Germline V gives CDR1 KGHSH, CDR2 LQKENI. Losses at the gene ends were 3 bases for V and 7 bases for J; bases not matched to a gene: 2. CDR3 residues: CASSPTGDEAFF. CDR3 nucleotides: TGTGCCAGCTCACCCACAGGGGATGAAGCTTTCTTT.

The rearrangement links TRBV4-3 to TRBJ1-2; D unclear. CDR1 and CDR2 from the germline V gene are LGHNA and YSLEER. Trimming took off 0 bases at V and 0 bases at J, with 8 bases between the two ends. The length of the CDR3 is 15 residues. As DNA, the CDR3 is TGCGCCAGCAGCCAAGATCATGGGGCTAACTATGGCTACACCTTC. It specifies CASSQDHGANYGYTF.

This clonotype has a count of ten or more. This sequence joins TRBV28 and TRBJ2-3; D unclear. Trimming took 7 bases from V and 6 from J, leaving 8 bases between them. Germline CDR1 MDHEN, CDR2 SYDVKM. This CDR3 is built from 11 residues. As DNA, the CDR3 is TGTGCCAGCACCGCGCGGGATACGCAGTATTTT. This encodes CASTARDTQYF.

Only a few counts were recorded for this clonotype. The chain recombines TRBV29-1 with TRBJ2-5, with TRBD2 matching 9 bases. Germline V lookup: CDR1 SQVTM, CDR2 ANQGSEA. CDR3 size: 13 residues. V was clipped by 3 bases and J by 2 bases; unmatched bases: 1. CDR3 sequence (DNA): TGCAGCGTTGATGGACTAGCGCAAGAGACCCAGTACTTC. Encoded protein: CSVDGLAQETQYF.

This clonotype was observed many times. The chain carries TRBV7-9 and TRBJ1-1; 9 bases are shared with TRBD1. Germline CDR1 and CDR2: SEHNR and FQNEAQ (reference sequence). Germline trimming cut 3 bases from V and 5 bases from J; bases unmatched to any gene: 7. This CDR3 has 15 residues. CDR3 nucleotides: TGTGCCAGCAGCTTGGGACAGGGAAGAAGGACTGAAGCTTTCTTT. Protein sequence: CASSLGQGRRTEAFF.

This clonotype was counted only a few times. Here the CDR3 DNA reads TGCGCCAGCAGCTCCCGAGGGACAGGGATTAGGTTTAACGAGCAGTACTTC. This sequence encodes CASSSRGTGIRFNEQYF. J is TRBJ2-7 and V is TRBV5-1, with 9 bases matching TRBD1. This CDR3 contains 17 residues. With V trimmed by 3 bases and J by 5 bases, 15 bases remained unmatched. Germline CDR1 reads SGHRS; CDR2 reads YFSETQ.

The sample holds a few counts of this clonotype. V is TRBV18 and J is TRBJ2-7; weak D call: TRBD1 (5 bases). Per the germline V gene, CDR1 is KGHSH and CDR2 is LQKENI. This CDR3 comprises 14 residues. V was pared by 2 bases and J by 1 base, with 9 bases between. The CDR3, as DNA: TGTGCCAGCTCACCATCAGGGTTATCCTACGAGCAGTACTTC. It yields the protein CASSPSGLSYEQYF.

This clonotype was observed at least ten times. The genes are TRBV14 and TRBJ2-5, with D unresolved. Per germline, CDR1 SGHDN and CDR2 FVKESK. V dropped 2 bases and J dropped 5 bases, with 6 bases sitting between them. The CDR3 is 12 residues long. The CDR3 nucleotides read TGTGCCAGCAGCCAACGCTTTGAGACCCAGTACTTC. It encodes CASSQRFETQYF.

This clonotype was seen ten or more times. The chain is built from TRBV6-4 and TRBJ1-2, with 7 nucleotides matching TRBD1. This CDR3 has 14 residues. V trimming: 6 bases; J trimming: 4 bases; junction bases outside the gene matches: 8. Per germline, CDR1 MRHNA and CDR2 SNTAGT. CDR3: CASSVDRDGYGYTF. CDR3 sequence (DNA): TGTGCCAGCAGCGTTGACAGGGACGGCTATGGCTACACCTTC.

This clonotype was picked up many times. The chain employs TRBV28 and TRBJ2-4, with D possibly matching TRBD1 (6 bases). V lost 5 bases and J 13 bases, leaving 18 bases between the germline ends. Per the germline V gene, CDR1 is MDHEN and CDR2 is SYDVKM. The CDR3 covers 13 residues. CDR3 sequence (DNA): TGTGCCAGCAGTGATCCGGGACAAAGAGAACAGTACTTC. The encoded protein is CASSDPGQREQYF.

The chain's CDR3 is CASSREGGAGETQYF. CDR3 in DNA: TGTGCCAGCAGCCGGGAGGGGGGAGCGGGTGAGACCCAGTACTTC. V and J are TRBV7-2 and TRBJ2-5; TRBD2 aligns across 8 bases. The CDR3 extends over 15 amino acids. Germline-derived CDR1 and CDR2 are SGHTA and FQGNSA. V was clipped by 5 bases and J by 5 bases; unmatched bases: 10.

This clonotype was picked up a small number of times. This rearrangement joins TRBV7-6 to TRBJ2-1, with TRBD1 matching over 7 bases. Per the germline V gene, CDR1 is SGHVS and CDR2 is FNYEAQ. The CDR3 has 15 residues. V shed 5 bases, J shed 4 bases, and the junction held 8 bases outside the gene matches. DNA of the CDR3: TGTGCCAGCAGCGATCGAAGGGGGCCTTACAATGAGCAGTTCTTC. It is translated as CASSDRRGPYNEQFF.

This clonotype was seen at least ten times. The chain recombines TRBV4-1 with TRBJ2-2; D unresolved. Looked up from germline, CDR1 is MGHRA and CDR2 is YSYEKL. Between the trimmed V and J ends, which lost 1 base and 2 bases, there was a span of 2 bases. The CDR3 covers 13 residues. CDR3 DNA sequence: TGCGCCAGCAGCCAAGGAAACACCGGGGAGCTGTTTTTT. Its translation is CASSQGNTGELFF.

This clonotype was counted ten times or more. The gene calls are TRBV5-8 and TRBJ1-1, with unresolved D. CDR3 size: 12 residues. Trimming removed 4 bases from V and 7 bases from J, with 11 bases in between. The germline V gene has CDR1 SGHTS and CDR2 YDEGEE. The CDR3 is CASSGKWNEAFF. The CDR3 bases are TGTGCCAGCAGCGGCAAATGGAATGAAGCTTTCTTT.

The V and J genes are TRBV18 and TRBJ1-6; D not resolved. Germline V lookup: CDR1 KGHSH, CDR2 LQKENI. This CDR3 is built from 15 residues. The germline V and J ends were trimmed by 2 bases and 10 bases, with 15 bases remaining between them. This CDR3 is CASSPEEAAGSPLHF. CDR3 DNA: TGTGCCAGCTCACCAGAAGAGGCCGCTGGGTCACCCCTCCACTTT.

This clonotype occurred a few times. The chain is built from TRBV6-1 and TRBJ2-1; D not certain. This CDR3 is built from 13 residues. Germline loops: CDR1 MNHNS, CDR2 SASEGT. Trimming removed 4 bases at V and 13 bases at J, with 17 bases between. The CDR3 nucleotides read TGTGCCAGCAGTGCCTCCCCAGAGATGGCTCAGTTCTTC. Protein sequence: CASSASPEMAQFF.

This clonotype was seen ten or more times. The J gene is TRBJ2-7, the V gene TRBV29-1; unclear D gene. CDR1 and CDR2 from the germline V gene are SQVTM and ANQGSEA. V was cut by 0 bases and J by 2 bases, with 11 bases left in between. The CDR3 is made up of 14 amino acids. This CDR3 is CSVEDFGSPYEQYF. The CDR3 DNA follows: TGCAGCGTTGAAGATTTCGGGTCTCCCTACGAGCAGTACTTC.

In this sample, this clonotype turned up many times. The chain joins TRBV2 to TRBJ2-3, with D unclear. The ends were cut back, 5 bases at V and 6 bases at J, with 6 bases in the middle. Germline values: CDR1 SNHLY, CDR2 FYNNEI. The CDR3 runs 11 residues. The CDR3 bases are TGTGCCAGCAGTTTCGCCGATACGCAGTATTTT. Translated: CASSFADTQYF.

This clonotype was detected many times. The genes are TRBV27 and TRBJ1-1; perhaps TRBD1 as D (5 bases). The germline V gene has CDR1 MNHEY and CDR2 SMNVEV (reference sequence). V shed 6 bases and J shed 8 bases, with 16 bases lying between them. This CDR3 comprises 13 residues. The CDR3 DNA follows: TGTGCCAGCAGAAATTCCGCAGGGCTAGAAGCTTTCTTT. As protein: CASRNSAGLEAFF.

The rearrangement links TRBV19 to TRBJ2-7; D might be TRBD2 (5 bases). The germline gives CDR1 LNHDA, CDR2 SQIVND (reference sequence). V lost 5 bases and J 2 bases, leaving 13 bases between the germline ends. The CDR3 is made up of 14 amino acids. DNA of the CDR3: TGTGCCAGTAGTGCTTACCGGAGGACCTACGAGCAGTACTTC. It translates to CASSAYRRTYEQYF.

The table lists this clonotype with a few counts. CDR3 in amino acids: CASSLWAGLPSTQYF. For the CDR3, the DNA is TGTGCCAGCAGTCTGTGGGCTGGTTTGCCTAGTACGCAGTATTTT. The chain joins TRBV27 to TRBJ2-3; D ambiguous. V was cut by 5 bases and J by 8 bases, with 20 bases left in between. Germline V lookup: CDR1 MNHEY, CDR2 SMNVEV (reference sequence). The CDR3 runs to 15 residues.

The V gene is TRBV28, the J gene TRBJ1-2; D gene unclear. Germline CDR1 reads MDHEN; CDR2 reads SYDVKM. Trimming stripped 7 bases from V and 4 bases from J, with 7 bases between. This CDR3 comprises 11 residues. CDR3 region: CASKQPYGYTF. The CDR3 DNA follows: TGTGCCAGCAAACAGCCCTATGGCTACACCTTC.